This TCR beta chain was profiled in a study of blood T cells in healthy people across ages (dated by TCRdb to 2014 to 2015). For the wider study: Template switching captured roughly one uniquely barcoded TCR beta cDNA molecule per two T cells in model experiments. The study measured age-related changes in TCR beta repertoire diversity using deep sequencing normalized with unique cDNA molecular identifiers. Four age groups were formed from the donors: young (average around 15 years), middle-aged (less than 40), aged (approximately 60) and long-lived (approximately 78). To avoid experimental bias, donors of different ages were randomly spread across the sequencing lanes. Using the same blood draw, the study looked at two additional independent replicas of 1 million unique cDNA reads for two donors, one aged 18 to 30 and the other aged 80 or older. Broader findings and caveats from the paper: As age increased, observed TCR beta diversity per million T cells dropped in a roughly linear way, and a significant reduction was already evident by age around 41. Bulk unsorted PBMC profiling prevented conclusive comparison of naive and antigen-experienced compartments. The long-lived group showed more naive CD4+ T cells, fewer expanded clones and increased TCR diversity than the aged group, suggesting age selection. The CMV infection status of donors was not known, potentially confounding age-related changes in expanded clonotypes. The percentage of naive T cells measured by flow cytometry correlated strongly with observed TCR beta diversity. Estimates of total diversity based on one million sequenced T cells were regarded as lower bounds and as underestimates.

Trimming leaves V shorter by 8 bases and J shorter by 3 bases, with the junction holding 10 bases beyond the gene matches. The CDR3 measures 14 amino acids from cysteine to phenylalanine. Only CDR3 DNA is held: 42 bases, read in frame from base 1. The sample holds a few counts of this clonotype. Its antigen target is currently unknown. No base qualities exist here, and no much larger clone lies one base off it. The approximately 39 donors, aged about 6 to 95 years, were systemically healthy Caucasian individuals from Russia. Each donor gave approximately 9.3 milliliters of peripheral blood, collected into EDTA-treated Vacutainer tubes. Ficoll-Paque density-gradient centrifugation was used to isolate PBMCs, with at least 7 million per sample. Trizol reagent was used to extract total RNA from the PBMCs, yielding at least 5.5 micrograms per sample. For every donor, flow cytometry on a PBMC aliquot measured the percentage of naive CD45RAhigh/CD27high T cells.

Libraries were constructed by 5' RACE. Reads for this sample came from an Illumina HiSeq 2500. A second PCR of roughly 7 to 11 cycles was run with a J-beta primer mix and a sample-barcoded 5' primer. Each TCR beta cDNA molecule received a unique molecular identifier from a template-switch 5' adaptor carrying 12 random nucleotides. At least 2.5 million CDR3-containing paired-end reads were obtained from each sample. All of the RNA was converted into first-strand cDNA using the Mint cDNA synthesis kit, with a TRBC-specific oligonucleotide serving as the primer. All cDNA was treated with uracil-DNA glycosylase and then went through a first 18-cycle PCR with the universal primers M1SS and BC2_uni_R. Processing in the source paper ran as follows. Normalization of each sample was performed by random selection of 1 million high-quality reads, each carrying a distinct molecular identifier. Reads sharing molecular identifiers were discarded rather than binned into consensus sequences. MiTCR, set to a Q25 quality threshold and the strictest error-elimination algorithm, was used for CDR3 identification, clonotype clustering and error correction. A nonparametric unseen species model using Euler transformation provided a lower-bound estimate of total TCR beta diversity. TCRdb's own reprocessing of the public reads used fastp at Q25 and MiXCR and kept productive beta chains. Entries are consolidated by CDR3 protein sequence, retaining the most common genes and DNA. V and J calls and clone size were set by TCRdb, not the authors. The sample table lists fewer than 1,000,000 distinct CDR3 sequences, 35% to 50% of them with a count of one. Clones ranked in the top ten supply around 18% of the sample.

Recombination linked TRBV12-3 or TRBV12-4 to TRBJ2-7, with 7 bases aligning to TRBD2. This sequence was found in a man older than 75 in good health. The source material was blood. CDR3 sequence: CASGLAGEYYEQYF. The DNA sequence is as follows: TGTGCCAGCGGTCTGGCGGGAGAGTACTACGAGCAGTACTTC.